The 10 T cell receptor beta chains below come from one sample, sequenced in a study of response to subunit inactivated influenza vaccine. TCRdb re-analysed the RT-PCR reads in MiXCR, keeping a single row per CDR3 protein. This sample yields hundreds of thousands of distinct CDR3 sequences, of which more than 15% are seen a single time; approximately 10% belongs to the top ten. The material was PBMCs from blood, obtained 11 to 12 days after vaccination. These TCRs come from a man between 50 and 59 years old who received an inactivated influenza vaccine.

This clonotype showed up just a few times. The chain combines TRBV24-1 with TRBJ1-1; D remains ambiguous. The V gene lost 7 bases and the J gene lost 0 bases, with 17 bases spanning the gap. Germline CDR1 is KGHDR and CDR2 is SFDVKD. CDR3 length: 16 residues. CDR3 residues: CATRPSGNLLNTEAFF. CDR3 sequence (DNA): TGTGCCACCAGGCCCTCGGGGAACTTACTGAACACTGAAGCTTTCTTT.

This clonotype has just a few counts. The chain is built from TRBV5-1 and TRBJ1-2, with D possibly matching TRBD1 (5 bases). Germline lookup yields CDR1 SGHRS and CDR2 YFSETQ. This CDR3 comprises 19 residues. Trimming took off 2 bases at V and 0 bases at J, with 23 bases between the two ends. The CDR3 nucleotides are TGCGCCAGCAGCTTTCTTACCCCGGGACCGACGCATACTAACTATGGCTACACCTTC. This gives the protein CASSFLTPGPTHTNYGYTF.

This clonotype turned up a few times. This rearrangement joins TRBV5-1 to TRBJ2-1; the match to TRBD2 covers 10 bases. The CDR3 runs to 16 residues. Germline trimming cut 1 base from V and 3 bases from J; bases unmatched to any gene: 4. Germline values: CDR1 SGHRS, CDR2 YFSETQ. The CDR3 reads CASSLTSSGGYNEQFF. DNA of the CDR3: TGCGCCAGCAGCTTGACCTCTAGCGGGGGCTACAATGAGCAGTTCTTC. The full variable domain, with the rest looked up from reference TRBV5-1 and TRBJ2-1, is KAGVTQTPRYLIKTRGQQVTLSCSPISGHRSVSWYQQTPGQGLQFLFEYFSETQRNKGNFPGRFSGRQFSNSRSEMNVSTLELGDSALYLCASSLTSSGGYNEQFFGPGTRLTVL.

This clonotype has a handful of counts. The chain employs TRBV7-9 and TRBJ2-5, with a possible D match to TRBD2 (6 bases). This CDR3 contains 15 residues. Trimming took off 0 bases at V and 5 bases at J, with 13 bases between the two ends. Germline lookup yields CDR1 SEHNR and CDR2 FQNEAQ (reference sequence). The CDR3 region is CASSLAVGGGETQYF. Here the CDR3 DNA reads TGTGCCAGCAGCTTAGCAGTGGGAGGTGGGGAGACCCAGTACTTC.

The chain joins TRBV5-1 to TRBJ2-4, with D possibly TRBD1 on 6 matching bases. Trimming cost V 2 bases and J 5 bases, with 11 bases left between them. The CDR3 length is 14 residues. The V gene's germline CDR1 is SGHRS and CDR2 YFSETQ. CDR3 in DNA: TGCGCCAGCAGCTTTTTGGGGGCCGAAAACATTCAGTACTTC. Its protein is CASSFLGAENIQYF.

The gene calls are TRBV6-2 or TRBV6-3 and TRBJ2-7; D gene uncertain. V was pared by 0 bases and J by 6 bases, with 15 bases between. The CDR3 spans 15 residues. Germline V lookup: CDR1 MNHEY, CDR2 SVGEGT. CDR3 DNA sequence: TGTGCCAGCAGTTACTCGTCACACAGCCGACGCGAGCAGTACTTC. Translating gives CASSYSSHSRREQYF.

This chain uses TRBV20-1 with TRBJ2-7; D not resolved. Germline-derived CDR1 and CDR2 are DFQATT and SNEGSKA (reference sequence). Trimming shortened V by 3 bases and J by 0 bases, and 9 bases separated the two germline ends. The CDR3 extends over 13 amino acids. CDR3 sequence reads: CSARKGISYEQYF. The CDR3 DNA is TGCAGTGCTAGGAAAGGGATCTCCTACGAGCAGTACTTC.

V usage is TRBV7-8 and J usage is TRBJ1-6; no clear D. Germline V gene data show CDR1 as SGHVS and CDR2 as FQNEAQ. This CDR3 is built from 16 residues. The V end was cut by 3 bases, the J end by 5 bases, with 14 bases between. CDR3 sequence: CASSFTVRSDNSPLHF. CDR3 DNA sequence: TGTGCCAGCAGCTTCACTGTTCGGTCCGATAATTCACCCCTCCACTTT.

This clonotype was picked up many times. One junction end disagrees with the germline gene, perhaps due to a read error. The J gene is TRBJ2-7, the V gene TRBV12-3 or TRBV12-4; 9 bases fit TRBD2. CDR3 length equals 16 residues. The CDR3 here is CASSLAGSGGYYEQYF. The CDR3 bases are TGTGCCAGCAGTCTAGCAGGGAGCGGGGGGTACTACGAGCAGTACTTC.

V and J are TRBV7-4 and TRBJ2-2, with 13 positions matching TRBD2. Unmatched junction bases numbered 9, after V lost 4 bases and J lost 1 base. CDR1 and CDR2 (germline): SGHVT, SQSDAQ. The CDR3 loop spans 19 amino acids. Written as DNA, the CDR3 is TGTGCCAGCAGCTGCTCCACGACTAGCGGGAGGCAGAACACCGGGGAGCTGTTTTTT. It is translated as CASSCSTTSGRQNTGELFF.